This is a list of T cell receptor beta chains from one sample in a study of blood T cell repertoires in COVID-19. Some clones are missing from TCRdb's copy, which holds only in-frame ones; the method was immunoSEQ multiplex PCR. Of around 500,000 clones listed, 75% to 90% are singletons. The sequencing sample was made of PBMCs or T cells enriched from blood (not recorded which). All receptors come from a woman aged 60-75 years who had recovered from COVID-19. Each CDR3 is given with its conserved first and last residue. Fields, in order: D gene, J gene, clone size, V gene, CDR3 protein, CDR3 DNA. D genes are given only for firm matches. Clone size is stated in some rows and not others, as once, few, many or a class when expanded.

D gene: NA
J gene: TRBJ1-2
clone size: NA
V gene: TRBV12-3/TRBV12-4
CDR3 protein: CASSYGMIEGYTF
CDR3 DNA: TGTGCCAGCAGTTACGGGATGATTGAGGGCTACACCTTC

D gene: NA
J gene: TRBJ1-6
clone size: NA
V gene: TRBV4-1
CDR3 protein: CASSSETPQGSYNSPLHF
CDR3 DNA: TGCGCCAGCAGCTCCGAGACTCCCCAGGGATCCTATAATTCACCCCTCCACTTT

D gene: NA
J gene: TRBJ2-6
clone size: NA
V gene: TRBV23-1
CDR3 protein: CASSLFSPSGANVLTF
CDR3 DNA: TGCGCCAGCAGCCTCTTCTCTCCGTCTGGGGCCAACGTCCTGACTTTC

D gene: TRBD1
J gene: TRBJ1-1
clone size: NA
V gene: TRBV24-1
CDR3 protein: CATSERWTGGCTEAFF
CDR3 DNA: TGTGCCACCAGTGAGAGATGGACAGGAGGGTGCACTGAAGCTTTCTTT

D gene: TRBD1
J gene: TRBJ2-3
clone size: NA
V gene: TRBV18
CDR3 protein: CASSAGQGKGTDTQYF
CDR3 DNA: TGTGCCAGCTCAGCAGGACAGGGGAAGGGCACAGATACGCAGTATTTT

D gene: NA
J gene: TRBJ2-3
clone size: NA
V gene: TRBV11-2
CDR3 protein: CASSFGAGTDTQYF
CDR3 DNA: TGTGCCAGCAGCTTTGGGGCGGGGACAGATACGCAGTATTTT

D gene: TRBD2
J gene: TRBJ2-3
clone size: NA
V gene: TRBV5-1
CDR3 protein: CASSLVPTSGARDTQYF
CDR3 DNA: TGCGCCAGCAGCTTGGTACCCACTAGCGGTGCGAGAGATACGCAGTATTTT

D gene: NA
J gene: TRBJ1-3
clone size: NA
V gene: TRBV6-5
CDR3 protein: CASSYGGIGNTIYF
CDR3 DNA: TGTGCCAGCAGTTACGGAGGGATAGGAAACACCATATATTTT

D gene: NA
J gene: TRBJ2-6
clone size: NA
V gene: TRBV19
CDR3 protein: CASTGHGANVLTF
CDR3 DNA: TGTGCCAGTACAGGGCATGGGGCCAACGTCCTGACTTTC

D gene: TRBD1
J gene: TRBJ1-1
clone size: NA
V gene: TRBV24-1
CDR3 protein: CATSDPGQGNTEAFF
CDR3 DNA: TGTGCCACCAGTGATCCGGGACAGGGGAACACTGAAGCTTTCTTT

D gene: NA
J gene: TRBJ2-7
clone size: once
V gene: TRBV24-1
CDR3 protein: CATSDRDSGWYF
CDR3 DNA: TGTGCCACCAGTGACAGGGACTCCGGGTGGTACTTC

D gene: TRBD1
J gene: TRBJ2-7
clone size: NA
V gene: TRBV2
CDR3 protein: CASGQVSYEQYF
CDR3 DNA: TGTGCCAGCGGACAGGTCTCCTACGAGCAGTACTTC

D gene: NA
J gene: TRBJ2-2
clone size: NA
V gene: TRBV25-1
CDR3 protein: CASSDSSRSRIGAGELFF
CDR3 DNA: TGTGCCAGCAGTGATTCTTCGAGATCCCGGATCGGGGCCGGGGAGCTGTTTTTT

D gene: TRBD1
J gene: TRBJ1-6
clone size: NA
V gene: TRBV7-9
CDR3 protein: CASSFGDRGNSPLHF
CDR3 DNA: TGTGCCAGCAGCTTCGGGGACAGGGGAAATTCACCCCTCCACTTT

D gene: NA
J gene: TRBJ1-2
clone size: NA
V gene: TRBV11-3
CDR3 protein: CASSAGSNYGYTF
CDR3 DNA: TGTGCCAGCAGCGCGGGATCTAACTATGGCTACACCTTC

D gene: NA
J gene: TRBJ1-5
clone size: NA
V gene: TRBV11-2
CDR3 protein: CASSLGGAGSNQPQHF
CDR3 DNA: TGTGCCAGCAGCTTAGGCGGGGCCGGTAGCAATCAGCCCCAGCATTTT

D gene: NA
J gene: TRBJ2-3
clone size: NA
V gene: TRBV5-1
CDR3 protein: CASSLVGLGTDTQYF
CDR3 DNA: TGCGCCAGCAGCTTGGTGGGGCTAGGCACAGATACGCAGTATTTT

D gene: NA
J gene: TRBJ2-5
clone size: few
V gene: TRBV11-2
CDR3 protein: CASRSGLTQYF
CDR3 DNA: TGTGCCAGCAGATCAGGGTTGACCCAGTACTTC

D gene: NA
J gene: TRBJ1-2
clone size: NA
V gene: TRBV6-5
CDR3 protein: CASSYSKQTFNGYTF
CDR3 DNA: TGTGCCAGCAGTTACTCGAAACAGACATTTAATGGCTACACCTTC

D gene: TRBD2
J gene: TRBJ2-3
clone size: NA
V gene: TRBV5-4
CDR3 protein: CASSSLGTSGGDTQYF
CDR3 DNA: TGTGCCAGCAGCTCCCTAGGGACTAGCGGGGGGGATACGCAGTATTTT

D gene: TRBD1
J gene: TRBJ1-1
clone size: NA
V gene: TRBV30
CDR3 protein: CAWSPQGANTEAFF
CDR3 DNA: TGTGCCTGGAGTCCACAGGGGGCGAACACTGAAGCTTTCTTT

D gene: TRBD1
J gene: TRBJ1-5
clone size: NA
V gene: TRBV24-1
CDR3 protein: CATSATGDQPQHF
CDR3 DNA: TGTGCCACCAGTGCGACAGGGGATCAGCCCCAGCATTTT

D gene: NA
J gene: TRBJ1-2
clone size: once
V gene: TRBV29-1
CDR3 protein: CSVEARQPPRYGYTF
CDR3 DNA: TGCAGCGTTGAAGCACGACAGCCACCGCGCTATGGCTACACCTTC

D gene: NA
J gene: TRBJ2-7
clone size: NA
V gene: TRBV6-5
CDR3 protein: CASSYDGLAPSYEQYF
CDR3 DNA: TGTGCCAGCAGTTACGATGGCCTAGCCCCCTCCTACGAGCAGTACTTC

D gene: NA
J gene: TRBJ2-7
clone size: NA
V gene: TRBV21-1
CDR3 protein: CASSKDPGVKGGSYEQYF
CDR3 DNA: TGTGCCAGCAGCAAAGACCCCGGGGTGAAAGGGGGATCCTACGAGCAGTACTTC

D gene: NA
J gene: TRBJ1-1
clone size: NA
V gene: TRBV11-3
CDR3 protein: CASSSDGGATEAFF
CDR3 DNA: TGTGCCAGCAGCTCCGACGGGGGGGCCACTGAAGCTTTCTTT

D gene: TRBD2
J gene: TRBJ2-1
clone size: NA
V gene: TRBV27
CDR3 protein: CASRAGGNEQFF
CDR3 DNA: TGTGCCAGCCGCGCGGGGGGCAATGAGCAGTTCTTC

D gene: NA
J gene: TRBJ2-3
clone size: NA
V gene: TRBV10-3
CDR3 protein: CAIMGGRSTADTQYF
CDR3 DNA: TGTGCCATCATGGGGGGACGGTCCACGGCAGATACGCAGTATTTT

D gene: NA
J gene: TRBJ1-1
clone size: NA
V gene: TRBV30
CDR3 protein: CAWSRDTEAFF
CDR3 DNA: TGTGCCTGGAGTAGAGACACTGAAGCTTTCTTT